A selection of T cell receptor beta chains follows, all from one sample in a study of cytomegalovirus exposure and HLA in healthy donors. The assay was immunoSEQ multiplex PCR, and TCRdb's table has in-frame clones only and misses some. Its clone listing holds some 39,000 clones. Input material: PBMCs. The receptors originated from a woman aged 25-40 years in good health and CMV-seropositive. Both conserved end residues are part of each CDR3. Each record gives: J gene, V gene, D gene, CDR3 protein, CDR3 DNA. D genes are given only for firm matches.

>TRBJ2-1|TRBV5-1|NA
CASAIRDIPSNEQFF
TGCGCCAGCGCGATCAGGGACATCCCGTCCAATGAGCAGTTCTTC
>TRBJ2-5|TRBV2|TRBD1
CASSDTGGPQETQYF
TGTGCCAGCAGTGACACAGGGGGCCCCCAGGAGACCCAGTACTTC
>TRBJ1-2|TRBV30|TRBD1
CAWSPPWGGQGSGYTF
TGTGCCTGGAGCCCACCTTGGGGAGGACAGGGGTCTGGCTACACCTTC
>TRBJ1-5|TRBV7-8|NA
CASSLVSFSNQPQHF
TGTGCCAGCAGCTTAGTTAGTTTTAGCAATCAGCCCCAGCATTTT
>TRBJ1-1|TRBV10-3|NA
CATNVQGTEAFF
TGTGCCACAAACGTCCAGGGCACTGAAGCTTTCTTT
>TRBJ2-7|TRBV19|TRBD1
CASSTGTGAFYEQYF
TGTGCCAGTAGTACCGGGACAGGGGCTTTCTACGAGCAGTACTTC
>TRBJ1-6|TRBV7-6|NA
CASSLQGSTLHF
TGTGCCAGCAGCTTACAGGGGTCTACCCTCCACTTT
>TRBJ1-5|TRBV19|TRBD1
CATKIGDRGISQPQHF
TGTGCCACCAAAATTGGGGACAGGGGGATCAGTCAGCCCCAGCATTTT
>TRBJ2-1|TRBV11-2|NA
CASSLDELVGYNEQFF
TGTGCCAGCAGCTTAGATGAACTAGTGGGATACAATGAGCAGTTCTTC
>TRBJ2-2|TRBV28|TRBD1
CASSRDRGGLFF
TGTGCCAGCAGTCGGGACAGGGGAGGGCTGTTTTTT
>TRBJ2-7|TRBV7-2|TRBD1
CASSWPGQGYEQYF
TGTGCCAGCAGCTGGCCGGGACAGGGCTACGAGCAGTACTTC
>TRBJ2-5|TRBV2|TRBD2
CASRWGGLGGARETQYF
TGTGCCAGCAGGTGGGGGGGACTCGGCGGGGCGAGAGAGACCCAGTACTTC
>TRBJ2-1|TRBV5-1|NA
CASSLRQDYNEQFF
TGCGCCAGCAGCTTGAGACAGGACTACAATGAGCAGTTCTTC
>TRBJ2-7|TRBV6-7|NA
CASRRVRGSYEQYF
TGTGCCAGCAGGAGGGTCAGGGGCTCCTACGAGCAGTACTTC
>TRBJ1-2|TRBV29-1|TRBD1
CSPRGQGENYGYTF
TGCAGCCCTCGGGGACAGGGGGAGAACTATGGCTACACCTTC